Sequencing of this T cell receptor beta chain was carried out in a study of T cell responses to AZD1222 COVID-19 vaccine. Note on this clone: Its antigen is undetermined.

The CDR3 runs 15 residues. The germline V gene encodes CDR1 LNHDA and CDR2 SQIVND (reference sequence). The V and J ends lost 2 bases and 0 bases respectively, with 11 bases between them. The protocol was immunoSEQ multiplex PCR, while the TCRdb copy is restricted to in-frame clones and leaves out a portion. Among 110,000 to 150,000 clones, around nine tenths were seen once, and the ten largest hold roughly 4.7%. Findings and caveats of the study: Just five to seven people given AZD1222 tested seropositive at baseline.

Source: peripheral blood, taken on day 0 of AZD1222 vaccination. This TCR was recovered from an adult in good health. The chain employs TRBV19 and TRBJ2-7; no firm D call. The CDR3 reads CASSITAESSYEQYF. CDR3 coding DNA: TGTGCCAGTAGTATAACTGCTGAGAGCTCCTACGAGCAGTACTTC. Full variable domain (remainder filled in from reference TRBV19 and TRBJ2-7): DGGITQSPKYLFRKEGQNVTLSCEQNLNHDAMYWYRQDPGQGLRLIYYSQIVNDFQKGDIAEGYSVSREKKESFPLTVTSAQKNPTAFYLCASSITAESSYEQYFGPGTRLTVT.